These 25 T cell receptor beta chains share one sample of origin, sequenced in a study of shared clonotypes between healthy human individuals. Sequenced by immunoSEQ multiplex PCR; TCRdb stores in-frame clones only, minus some. Altogether 950,000 to 1,200,000 clones are present, approximately 75% being singletons, with the ten largest covering 0.7% to 0.95%. The sequencing sample was made of memory CD4+ T cells from PBMCs. As for subset: CD45RA-negative fraction. The receptor source for this set is a man younger than 30 in good health. Some clones in this sample may be carry-over from other donors' samples.

This clone has a single count. CDR3 sequence: CASSDYRGQSGNTIYF. The CDR3, as DNA: TGTGCCAGCAGCGACTACAGGGGGCAGTCTGGAAACACCATATATTTT. This chain joins TRBV11-2 and TRBJ1-3; TRBD1 aligns across 9 bases. J was trimmed by 1 base and V by 5 bases; bases with no gene match: 6. This CDR3 contains 16 residues. Per germline, CDR1 SGHAT and CDR2 FQNNGV. Drawing the rest from reference TRBV11-2 and TRBJ1-3, the complete variable domain is EAGVAQSPRYKIIEKRQSVAFWCNPISGHATLYWYQQILGQGPKLLIQFQNNGVVDDSQLPKDRFSAERLKGVDSTLKIQPAKLEDSAVYLCASSDYRGQSGNTIYFGEGSWLTVV.

The chain has TRBV27 and TRBJ2-7; perhaps TRBD2 as D (5 bases). V was cut by 6 bases and J by 1 base, with 16 bases left in between. The CDR3 sequence is 15 residues long. The germline V gene has CDR1 MNHEY and CDR2 SMNVEV (reference sequence). The CDR3 DNA follows: TGTGCCAGCAGCCCGGGATCGCCGCAATCCTACGAGCAGTACTTC. Protein product: CASSPGSPQSYEQYF.

The CDR3 loop is CASSHGSSTDTQYF. CDR3 nucleotides: TGTGCCAGCAGCCATGGCAGTAGCACAGATACGCAGTATTTT. This chain links TRBV4-2 with TRBJ2-3, with D unresolved. Germline V gene lookup returns CDR1 LGHNA and CDR2 YNFKEQ. Trimming removed 3 bases at V and 0 bases at J, with 7 bases between. The CDR3 sequence is 14 residues long.

The gene calls are TRBV2 and TRBJ2-7; D ambiguous. Trimming shortened V by 6 bases and J by 5 bases, and 11 bases separated the two germline ends. In germline, CDR1 is SNHLY, CDR2 FYNNEI. The CDR3 consists of 12 residues. CDR3 nucleotides: TGTGCCAGCAGCCTGAATGTGAACGAGCAGTACTTC. This codes for CASSLNVNEQYF.

This chain links TRBV7-6 with TRBJ2-5; TRBD1 matches 7 bases. Unmatched junction bases numbered 12, after V lost 5 bases and J lost 3 bases. Looked up from germline, CDR1 is SGHVS and CDR2 is FNYEAQ. The CDR3 runs to 16 residues. The CDR3 sequence: CASSPAGTVSKETQYF. The CDR3 DNA is TGTGCCAGCAGCCCGGCCGGGACAGTCTCCAAAGAGACCCAGTACTTC.

The chain links TRBV5-1 to TRBJ1-5; perhaps TRBD1 as D (5 bases). V was cut by 3 bases and J by 2 bases, with 15 bases left in between. Germline V gives CDR1 SGHRS, CDR2 YFSETQ. The CDR3 length is 16 residues. The CDR3 region has the DNA TGCGCCAGCAGCTCAGGGCCCTCTGTGGGCAATCAGCCCCAGCATTTT. Protein product: CASSSGPSVGNQPQHF. The variable domain in full, with the rest retrieved from reference TRBV5-1 and TRBJ1-5, is KAGVTQTPRYLIKTRGQQVTLSCSPISGHRSVSWYQQTPGQGLQFLFEYFSETQRNKGNFPGRFSGRQFSNSRSEMNVSTLELGDSALYLCASSSGPSVGNQPQHFGDGTRLSIL.

The chain employs TRBV5-1 and TRBJ1-1, with 8 bases lining up with TRBD1. Germline-derived CDR1 and CDR2 are SGHRS and YFSETQ. V lost 4 bases to trimming and J lost 7 bases; unmatched junction nucleotides: 9. The CDR3 is 14 residues long. Written as DNA, the CDR3 is TGCGCCAGCAGCCCCGGGACAGGCCTGGGTGAAGCTTTCTTT. This sequence encodes CASSPGTGLGEAFF.

The chain combines TRBV6-5 with TRBJ2-1, with D uncertain. CDR1 and CDR2 from the germline V gene are MNHEY and SVGAGI. V lost 2 bases to trimming and J lost 8 bases, with 13 bases between them. CDR3 length: 14 amino acids. The CDR3 sequence is CASSYGRRMYEQFF. The CDR3, as DNA: TGTGCCAGCAGTTACGGACGGCGTATGTATGAGCAGTTCTTC.

The chain employs TRBV25-1 and TRBJ2-1; 7 nucleotides align to TRBD2. The CDR3 contains 16 residues. The junction had 12 bases not matched to a gene; V was cut back by 8 bases and J by 2 bases. The germline V gene has CDR1 MGHDK and CDR2 SYGVNS. The CDR3 here is CASDHAVGGTYNEQFF. The DNA of the CDR3 is TGTGCCAGCGACCACGCTGTGGGAGGGACCTACAATGAGCAGTTCTTC.

In its sample, this clone was seen many times. V usage is TRBV14 and J usage is TRBJ1-3, with TRBD1 as a possible D gene (5 bases). The germline CDR1 and CDR2 sequences are SGHDN and FVKESK. The ends were cut back, 0 bases at V and 0 bases at J, with 15 bases in the middle. The CDR3 totals 18 residues. CDR3 in amino acids: CASSQDVWGTSSGNTIYF. The CDR3 bases are TGTGCCAGCAGCCAAGATGTGTGGGGGACCAGCTCTGGAAACACCATATATTTT.

The chain joins TRBV6-5 to TRBJ1-1, with D possibly TRBD1 on 6 matching bases. The germline gives CDR1 MNHEY, CDR2 SVGAGI. The CDR3 length is 15 residues. V was trimmed by 5 bases and J by 1 base, leaving 14 bases between them. CDR3 sequence (DNA): TGTGCCAGCAGTCCCTTTTGGGGGCGGAACACTGAAGCTTTCTTT. Encoded protein: CASSPFWGRNTEAFF.

A few counts support this clone. The CDR3 spells CASSQPFAGKATGELFF. The CDR3 nucleotides read TGCGCCAGCAGCCAACCCTTTGCGGGGAAGGCCACCGGGGAGCTGTTTTTT. This sequence joins TRBV4-1 and TRBJ2-2; weak D call: TRBD2 (6 bases). The V end lost 2 bases, the J end lost 4 bases, and 17 bases lay between the germline ends. The CDR3 spans 17 residues. Germline-derived CDR1 and CDR2 are MGHRA and YSYEKL.

This chain joins TRBV29-1 and TRBJ2-7; 10 nucleotides line up with TRBD1. CDR3 length: 15 amino acids. V shed 7 bases and J 6 bases; nucleotides not matched to a gene: 15. The germline gives CDR1 SQVTM, CDR2 ANQGSEA. The CDR3 protein is CSAERDRGSGGEQYF. The CDR3 bases are TGCAGCGCCGAACGGGACAGGGGCTCAGGGGGCGAGCAGTACTTC.

The rearrangement links TRBV6-1 to TRBJ1-5; 9 nucleotides align to TRBD1. Looked up from germline, CDR1 is MNHNS and CDR2 is SASEGT. The CDR3 is 14 residues long. The V segment lost 7 bases and the J segment 4 bases; nucleotides outside the gene matches: 5. The CDR3 sequence is CASKGQGVNQPQHF. The DNA for the CDR3 is TGTGCCAGCAAGGGACAGGGTGTGAATCAGCCCCAGCATTTT.

This clone was observed a few times. The DNA for the CDR3 is TGCAGCGCCCACGCACATGACCGGAACACTGAAGCTTTCTTT. Translated: CSAHAHDRNTEAFF. V and J are TRBV29-1 and TRBJ1-1; D uncertain. V was pared by 7 bases and J by 1 base, with 16 bases between. The length of the CDR3 is 14 residues. Germline values: CDR1 SQVTM, CDR2 ANQGSEA. Filled out from reference TRBV29-1 and TRBJ1-1, the complete variable domain reads SAVISQKPSRDICQRGTSLTIQCQVDSQVTMMFWYRQQPGQSLTLIATANQGSEATYESGFVIDKFPISRPNLTFSTLTVSNMSPEDSSIYLCSAHAHDRNTEAFFGQGTRLTVV.

V and J are TRBV29-1 and TRBJ1-2; possible D gene TRBD1, 5 bases. V was cut by 4 bases and J by 4 bases, with 13 bases left in between. The germline V gene encodes CDR1 SQVTM and CDR2 ANQGSEA. This CDR3 comprises 13 residues. In nucleotides, the CDR3 is TGCAGCGTTGCGGGGCTGCTTGGCTATGGCTACACCTTC. Protein: CSVAGLLGYGYTF.

This rearrangement joins TRBV15 to TRBJ2-5, with 8 bases identical to TRBD2. Looked up from germline, CDR1 is LNHNV and CDR2 is YYDKDF (reference sequence). The V gene end was trimmed by 0 bases and the J gene end by 1 base; junction bases not matched to a gene: 4. This CDR3 is built from 16 residues. CDR3 amino acids: CATSRDRAGAQETQYF. The CDR3 bases are TGTGCCACCAGCAGAGATCGAGCGGGGGCCCAAGAGACCCAGTACTTC.

The genes are TRBV29-1 and TRBJ2-5; the D gene is possibly TRBD2 (6 bases). The DNA end favors TRBJ2-7, so the J call may be wrong. The germline V gene has CDR1 SQVTM and CDR2 ANQGSEA. The CDR3 loop spans 12 amino acids. The CDR3 reads CSGQKAGYEQYF. The CDR3 DNA reads TGCAGCGGCCAAAAAGCGGGCTACGAGCAGTACTTC.

CDR3 protein: CASSSYWETGELFF. In DNA, the CDR3 is TGTGCCAGCAGCTCCTATTGGGAAACCGGGGAGCTGTTTTTT. This chain links TRBV5-4 with TRBJ2-2; D is unresolved. Trimming pared 3 bases from V and 5 bases from J, leaving 11 bases between. CDR1 is SGHNT, CDR2 YYREEE, per germline (reference sequence). The CDR3 loop spans 14 amino acids. Full variable domain (rest looked up from reference TRBV5-4 and TRBJ2-2): ETGVTQSPTHLIKTRGQQVTLRCSSQSGHNTVSWYQQALGQGPQFIFQYYREEENGRGNFPPRFSGLQFPNYSSELNVNALELDDSALYLCASSSYWETGELFFGEGSRLTVL.

The rearrangement joins TRBV11-2 to TRBJ2-7; 8 nucleotides match TRBD2. The CDR3 loop spans 16 amino acids. Germline V gene sequence: CDR1 SGHAT, CDR2 FQNNGV. V shed 4 bases, J shed 3 bases, and the junction held 11 bases outside the gene matches. The CDR3 loop reads CASSSLTRREVYEQYF. CDR3 DNA sequence: TGTGCCAGCAGCTCCCTGACTCGGCGGGAGGTCTACGAGCAGTACTTC.

In this sample, this clone turned up a few times. CDR3 sequence (DNA): TGTGCCAGCAGCTTAGTCCTAGAAAAGTTCTTC. Translating it yields CASSLVLEKFF. The chain combines TRBV11-2 with TRBJ2-1; D is undetermined. V was clipped by 1 base and J by 14 bases, with 9 bases between them. The germline V gene encodes CDR1 SGHAT and CDR2 FQNNGV. The CDR3 loop spans 11 amino acids.

The chain employs TRBV6-1 and TRBJ2-1, with a weak D call TRBD2 (7 bases). V was pared by 4 bases and J by 4 bases, with 14 bases between. The CDR3 contains 15 residues. CDR1 MNHNS and CDR2 SASEGT come from the germline V gene. CDR3 amino acids: CASSAVAGAYNEQFF. The CDR3 nucleotides are TGTGCCAGCAGTGCCGTGGCGGGGGCTTACAATGAGCAGTTCTTC.

This chain uses TRBV28 with TRBJ1-2; weak D call: TRBD1 (6 bases). Germline CDR1 and CDR2: MDHEN and SYDVKM. The CDR3 is 17 residues long. The germline V and J ends were trimmed by 5 bases and 4 bases, with 23 bases remaining between them. CDR3 amino acids: CASSEEPGADSGYGYTF. Here the CDR3 DNA reads TGTGCCAGCAGTGAAGAGCCAGGGGCCGATTCTGGCTATGGCTACACCTTC.

The genes are TRBV19 and TRBJ2-7; D may be TRBD1 or TRBD2 (5 bases each). Germline V gene data show CDR1 as LNHDA and CDR2 as SQIVND (reference sequence). The CDR3 has 14 residues. V lost 4 bases, J lost 6 bases, and 16 bases lay in between. CDR3 DNA: TGTGCCAGTAGTACACAGGTGGCGGCGGGCGAGCAGTACTTC. Residues: CASSTQVAAGEQYF.

This clone was observed a single time. The chain employs TRBV7-3 and TRBJ2-1; 12 bases align to TRBD2. This CDR3 region has 16 residues. The V and J ends lost 5 bases and 4 bases, in that order; junction bases with no gene match: 6. Germline V gene sequence: CDR1 SGHTA, CDR2 FQGTGA. CDR3 coding DNA: TGTGCCAGCAGCCTACGCGGGACTAGCGGGTACAATGAGCAGTTCTTC. Protein product: CASSLRGTSGYNEQFF.